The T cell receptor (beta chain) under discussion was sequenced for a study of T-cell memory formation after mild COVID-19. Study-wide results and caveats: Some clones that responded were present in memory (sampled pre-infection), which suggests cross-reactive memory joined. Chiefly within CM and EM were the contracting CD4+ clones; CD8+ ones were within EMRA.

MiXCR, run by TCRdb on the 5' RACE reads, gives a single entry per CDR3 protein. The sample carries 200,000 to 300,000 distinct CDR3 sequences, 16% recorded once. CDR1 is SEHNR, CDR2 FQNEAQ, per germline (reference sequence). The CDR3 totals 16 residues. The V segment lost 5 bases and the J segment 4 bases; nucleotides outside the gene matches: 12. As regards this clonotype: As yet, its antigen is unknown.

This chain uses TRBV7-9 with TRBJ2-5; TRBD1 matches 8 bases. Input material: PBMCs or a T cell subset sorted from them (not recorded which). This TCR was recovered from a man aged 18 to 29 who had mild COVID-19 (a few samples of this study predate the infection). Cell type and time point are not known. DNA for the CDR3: TGTGCCAGCAGCGCGGCGCGACAGGGGAAGCGAGAGACCCAGTACTTC. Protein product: CASSAARQGKRETQYF. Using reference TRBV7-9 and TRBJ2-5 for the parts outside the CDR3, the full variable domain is DTGVSQNPRHKITKRGQNVTFRCDPISEHNRLYWYRQTLGQGPEFLTYFQNEAQLEKSRLLSDRFSAERPKGSFSTLEIQRTEQGDSAMYLCASSAARQGKRETQYFGPGTRLLVL.